This entry lists 4 T cell receptor beta chains sequenced from one sample in a study of beta chain features in type 1 diabetes. Overall study results and limits: In every one of the four CD4+ subsets, TCRB CDR3s were moderately but significantly shorter in Type 1 diabetes patients.

The antigens for these receptors are not known. The entirety of the isolated RNA underwent reverse transcription, so expressed TCRB transcripts were sequenced. Profiled with immunoSEQ multiplex PCR; TCRdb holds only in-frame clones, not every one. Found here are hundreds of thousands of clones, 10% to 15% of them singletons; the top ten hold roughly 0.0097%. The sequenced sample consisted of naive CD4+ T cells from blood. The source of these receptors is a woman under 30 with type 1 diabetes.

The CDR3 here is CATSRGYTIYF. The CDR3 nucleotides are TGTGCCACCTCGAGGGGGTACACCATATATTTT. V usage is TRBV7-9 and J usage is TRBJ1-3; a possible D gene is TRBD1 (6 bases). Trimming left V 10 bases short and J 8 bases short, with 12 bases between. CDR3 size: 11 residues. The V gene's germline CDR1 is SEHNR and CDR2 FQNEAQ (reference sequence).

This clone appeared a few times. The rearrangement links TRBV5-4 to TRBJ2-7; D may be TRBD1 (6 bases). Germline assignment: CDR1 SGHNT and CDR2 YYREEE (reference sequence). The ends were cut back, 3 bases at V and 0 bases at J, with 10 bases in the middle. This CDR3 spans 14 amino acids. CDR3 in amino acids: CASSSADSSYEQYF. The CDR3 DNA is TGTGCCAGCAGCTCAGCGGACAGCTCCTACGAGCAGTACTTC.

The sample holds a few counts of this clone. The chain uses TRBV5-4 and TRBJ2-6; D gene uncertain. The CDR3 consists of 14 residues. Germline V gene data show CDR1 as SGHNT and CDR2 as YYREEE (reference sequence). The germline V and J ends were trimmed by 6 bases and 1 base, with 8 bases remaining between them. The CDR3 sequence is CASNFQSGANVLTF. CDR3 coding DNA: TGTGCCAGCAACTTTCAGTCTGGGGCCAACGTCCTGACTTTC. Full variable domain (missing parts from reference TRBV5-4 and TRBJ2-6): ETGVTQSPTHLIKTRGQQVTLRCSSQSGHNTVSWYQQALGQGPQFIFQYYREEENGRGNFPPRFSGLQFPNYSSELNVNALELDDSALYLCASNFQSGANVLTFGAGSRLTVL.

This clone has just a few counts. The genes are TRBV19 and TRBJ2-5, with 8 bases fitting TRBD1. The V and J ends lost 5 bases and 5 bases, in that order; junction bases with no gene match: 4. Germline CDR1 reads LNHDA; CDR2 reads SQIVND (reference sequence). The CDR3 is 13 residues long. DNA for the CDR3: TGTGCCAGTAGTGGGCAGGGGGCGGAGACCCAGTACTTC. As protein: CASSGQGAETQYF.